This entry features one T cell receptor (beta chain) sequence. The length of the CDR3 is 15 residues. J gave up 0 bases and V 4 bases, and 6 bases lay outside the gene matches. Germline CDR1 reads SGDLS; CDR2 reads YYNGEE. This record comes from a study of blood T cell repertoires in COVID-19. Overall study: T cells, B-cell-depleted T cells, or PBMCs supplied cDNA or gDNA.

The table came from immunoSEQ multiplex PCR; TCRdb's copy has only in-frame clones and leaves some out. The sample has about 240,000 clones, roughly 80% seen once; the top ten hold roughly 3.4%. Specimen: peripheral blood. The clonotype originates from a woman aged 18-29 years with acute or convalescent COVID-19. The chain couples TRBV9 to TRBJ2-7, with 8 positions matching TRBD2. The CDR3 sequence: CASSRGGGSSYEQYF. For the CDR3, the DNA is TGTGCCAGCAGCCGGGGGGGCGGAAGCTCCTACGAGCAGTACTTC.